One sample yielded the 5 T cell receptor beta chains listed below, sequenced in a study of blood T cell repertoires in COVID-19. Libraries were prepared by immunoSEQ multiplex PCR; TCRdb keeps only in-frame clonotypes and omits some of them. The sample yields about 39,000 clones, roughly three quarters seen once. Sample: peripheral blood. The receptor set was obtained from a man older than 75 with acute or convalescent COVID-19.

The V gene is TRBV6-8, the J gene TRBJ2-7; 9 bases are a match to TRBD1. This CDR3 spans 17 amino acids. Looked up from germline, CDR1 is MNHGY and CDR2 is SAAAGT. After removal of 6 bases from V and 3 bases from J, the junction contained 15 bases not matched to a gene. CDR3 sequence reads: CASSRPGQGDAYYEQYF. The CDR3 DNA reads as TGTGCCAGCAGCCGACCGGGACAGGGCGACGCGTACTACGAGCAGTACTTC.

The sample holds many counts of this clone. This chain uses TRBV9 with TRBJ1-2, with 9 bases matching TRBD1. Germline loops: CDR1 SGDLS, CDR2 YYNGEE. V gave up 2 bases and J gave up 7 bases; unmatched junction bases: 6. The CDR3 consists of 14 residues. The CDR3 DNA follows: TGTGCCAGCAGCGTGGGACAGGGCTTCAGTGGCTACACCTTC. It encodes CASSVGQGFSGYTF.

The chain links TRBV7-8 to TRBJ2-5; 8 positions agree with TRBD2. This CDR3 spans 15 amino acids. After removal of 3 bases from V and 2 bases from J, the junction contained 5 bases not matched to a gene. Germline V gene data show CDR1 as SGHVS and CDR2 as FQNEAQ. The CDR3 region has the DNA TGTGCCAGCAGCTTCCGGGGGGGCCGTCAAGAGACCCAGTACTTC. This gives the protein CASSFRGGRQETQYF.

The rearrangement uses TRBV10-1 and TRBJ2-2, with D maybe TRBD1 (6 bases). Trimming stripped 6 bases from V and 4 bases from J, with 9 bases between. Germline V lookup: CDR1 WNHNN, CDR2 SYGVQD (reference sequence). CDR3 length: 13 residues. In DNA, the CDR3 is TGCGCCAGCAGGGTAGGGGGCACCGGGGAGCTGTTTTTT. This sequence encodes CASRVGGTGELFF.

The chain links TRBV28 to TRBJ2-4; D is unclear. With 3 bases removed from V and 0 bases from J, the gap between germline ends came to 9 bases. Germline loops: CDR1 MDHEN, CDR2 SYDVKM. The CDR3 spans 15 residues. CDR3 sequence reads: CASSLALLAKNIQYF. The CDR3 coding sequence is TGTGCCAGCAGTTTGGCTTTGTTAGCCAAAAACATTCAGTACTTC.